This TCR beta chain was sequenced during a study of blood T cell repertoires in COVID-19. Germline-derived CDR1 and CDR2 are SGHKS and YYEKEE (reference sequence). Trimming cost V 4 bases and J 5 bases, with 18 bases left between them. The CDR3 totals 16 residues. The data were produced by immunoSEQ multiplex PCR, yet TCRdb's version contains in-frame clones alone and is incomplete. The data show under 250,000 clones, with 88% seen just once and around 3.8% held by the top ten. The V gene is TRBV5-5, the J gene TRBJ2-2, with a tentative D call TRBD2 (8 bases). This clonotype originated in a woman aged 25-40 years who had been exposed to COVID-19. Sequences were obtained from PBMCs or T cells enriched from blood (not recorded which). Written as DNA, the CDR3 is TGTGCCAGCAGCCGGGAGGGGGCTATTGGAACCGGGGAGCTGTTTTTT. As protein: CASSREGAIGTGELFF.